The entry that follows covers one T cell receptor (beta chain) sequence. Its antigen is not yet known. One base away there is no much larger clone; base qualities are not given. The data were taken from a study of blood T cell repertoires in COVID-19 (dated by TCRdb to 2019 to 2021). Some background on the complete study: Samples from collaborators originated in the United States, Italy and Spain and spanned both the acute and convalescent phases of COVID-19. The material from the prospective study consisted of cDNA or gDNA derived from T cells, B-cell-depleted T cells, or PBMCs. Subjects who had been exposed to COVID-19, were actively infected with it, or had recovered from it provided the deeply sampled blood TCRbeta repertoires that made up the dataset. The repertoires were released in a freely available public database intended as a resource for research on the immune response to SARS-CoV-2. Samples were obtained from the ongoing ImmuneRACE study (first 160 participants) and from some 1,200 subjects provided by 6 global collaborators. Nearly every sample came with metadata listing a de-identified subject ID, COVID-19 status, age in years and sex. HLA class I and class II types, where available, came from metadata supplied by the sample provider rather than from assay-based typing. Overall results and qualifications from the work: How much clinical and demographic metadata was included differed by source and by participant, and the metadata was provided uncurated.

The collaborating institutions used their own protocols to collect whole blood in K2EDTA tubes. Collaborator samples were shipped for TCRbeta analysis as frozen whole blood, isolated PBMCs, or DNA extracted from either sample type. TCRbeta CDR3 regions were amplified from genomic DNA by means of the immunoSEQ Assay, a bias-controlled multiplex PCR. Concerning the study's data processing: Nucleated cell counts per sample were estimated from amplification of reference gene primers within the assay. To quantify the absolute abundance of each unique TCRbeta CDR3 rearrangement, sequence reads were collapsed and filtered. For each sample, productive Simpson clonality was calculated by taking the square root of Simpson's diversity index across productive rearrangements. In TCRdb, the immuneACCESS table is reduced to in-frame sequences with V and J assigned. These tables do not hold every clone; where another copy was compared, an unresolved V gene accounts for under half, and the others remain unexplained. The D gene and trimming were derived from the DNA, and the V and J assignments and clone size from that table. This sample holds about 33,000 clones; about 85% were observed only once. The ten top clones hold roughly 25% of the sample.

The sample comprised peripheral blood. The clonotype comes from a woman older than 75 with active or convalescent COVID-19.

The CDR3 in this case is CASSQGSRGNYGYTF. The nucleotide sequence reads as follows: TGCGCCAGCAGCCAAGGGAGCAGGGGGAACTATGGCTACACCTTC. Recombination joined TRBV4-1 with TRBJ1-2; 7 bases in the middle match TRBD1. From the germline V gene, CDR1 is MGHRA and CDR2 is YSYEKL. The CDR3 spans 15 residues, from the cysteine through the phenylalanine. The only DNA kept is the CDR3, 45 bases in frame from the first base. Ends trimmed: V by 1 base, J by 2 bases; bases unmatched to a gene: 4.